One and the same sample provided the 11 T cell receptor beta chains below, sequenced in a study of shared clonotypes between healthy human individuals. Here immunoSEQ multiplex PCR was the method, and the copy in TCRdb shows in-frame clones only, minus some. The sample holds 2 million to 2.5 million clones, approximately 93% seen once. The source material was naive CD4+ T cells from PBMCs. Described subset: CD45RA+ positively selected. All receptors come from a man aged 18 to 29 in good health. Some clones in this sample may be carry-over from other donors' samples.

The rearrangement joins TRBV4-2 to TRBJ2-3, with D possibly TRBD2 on 7 matching bases. Germline V CDR1 and CDR2: LGHNA, YNFKEQ. Deletions cut 4 bases from V and 4 bases from J, with 24 bases between. CDR3 length: 18 amino acids. The CDR3, as DNA: TGTGCCAGCAGCCTTCCCGGGGGGCGTGGACTAGACGCAGATACGCAGTATTTT. It translates to CASSLPGGRGLDADTQYF.

The V call is TRBV19, the J call TRBJ1-2; D might be TRBD1 (5 bases). The germline V gene encodes CDR1 LNHDA and CDR2 SQIVND (reference sequence). The germline V and J ends were trimmed by 5 bases and 5 bases, with 21 bases remaining between them. CDR3 size: 16 residues. CDR3 in DNA: TGTGCCAGTAGTCTACAAGGGCAGGGAATTCGGTATGGCTACACCTTC. This translates into CASSLQGQGIRYGYTF.

This rearrangement joins TRBV30 to TRBJ1-4; D is perhaps TRBD1 (5 bases). V lost 1 base to trimming and J lost 8 bases, with 20 bases between them. This CDR3 has 16 amino acids. The germline V gene has CDR1 GTSNPN and CDR2 SVGIG (reference sequence). Written as DNA, the CDR3 is TGTGCCTGGAGTGGGGGGAAGGGTTCGGTGAGGGAAAAACTGTTTTTT. Its protein is CAWSGGKGSVREKLFF.

The chain uses TRBV12-5 and TRBJ2-1; D is perhaps TRBD2 (6 bases). There are 14 residues in the CDR3. Deletions cut 5 bases from V and 7 bases from J, with 15 bases between. Germline values: CDR1 LGHNT, CDR2 FRNRAP. CDR3: CASGPPTRANEQFF. CDR3 nucleotides: TGTGCTAGTGGTCCCCCGACTAGGGCGAATGAGCAGTTCTTC. Using reference TRBV12-5 and TRBJ2-1 for the parts outside the CDR3, the full variable domain is DARVTQTPRHKVTEMGQEVTMRCQPILGHNTVFWYRQTMMQGLELLAYFRNRAPLDDSGMPKDRFSAEMPDATLATLKIQPSEPRDSAVYFCASGPPTRANEQFFGPGTRLTVL.

Regarding this clone: The sample carries other DNA sequences with the same CDR3. The chain combines TRBV7-2 with TRBJ2-3; D gene uncertain. Deletions cut 5 bases from V and 5 bases from J, with 8 bases between. This CDR3 region has 12 residues. Germline assignment: CDR1 SGHTA and CDR2 FQGNSA. The CDR3 region is CASSLGLDTQYF. DNA of the CDR3: TGTGCCAGCAGCCTAGGGTTAGATACGCAGTATTTT.

About this clone: The same CDR3 can be traced to other DNA sequences in this sample. The chain uses TRBV28 and TRBJ1-3; no reliable D call. V was trimmed by 3 bases and J by 1 base, leaving 1 base between them. CDR1 is MDHEN, CDR2 SYDVKM, per germline. The CDR3 consists of 12 residues. The CDR3 loop reads CASSLSGNTIYF. CDR3 coding DNA: TGTGCCAGCAGTTTGTCTGGAAACACCATATATTTT.

The chain employs TRBV4-1 and TRBJ1-5; D may be TRBD1 (6 bases). The CDR3 has 14 amino acids. Germline CDR1 is MGHRA and CDR2 is YSYEKL. The germline V and J ends were trimmed by 5 bases and 2 bases, with 10 bases remaining between them. DNA for the CDR3: TGCGCCAGCAGCTATAGACAGGGCAATCAGCCCCAGCATTTT. This gives the protein CASSYRQGNQPQHF.

The chain uses TRBV5-1 and TRBJ2-7; D is perhaps TRBD1 or TRBD2 (5 bases each). Germline V gene sequence: CDR1 SGHRS, CDR2 YFSETQ. This CDR3 contains 15 residues. V lost 2 bases to trimming and J lost 0 bases, with 12 bases between them. The CDR3 bases are TGCGCCAGCAGCTTAAATCGGGACCACTCCTACGAGCAGTACTTC. Amino acids: CASSLNRDHSYEQYF.

This clone is a singleton in its sample. The chain links TRBV28 to TRBJ2-7, with 9 bases identical to TRBD2. In germline, CDR1 is MDHEN, CDR2 SYDVKM. The CDR3 has 13 residues. V was clipped by 8 bases and J by 1 base; unmatched bases: 3. The CDR3 here is CASRTSASYEQYF. The DNA of the CDR3 is TGTGCCAGCCGGACTAGCGCTTCCTACGAGCAGTACTTC.

This clone was recorded a few times. The gene calls are TRBV9 and TRBJ2-7; D possibly corresponds to TRBD1 (6 bases). Germline values: CDR1 SGDLS, CDR2 YYNGEE. V lost 3 bases to trimming and J lost 7 bases, with 17 bases between them. The CDR3 totals 14 residues. The chain's CDR3 is CASSATTGRGEQYF. The CDR3 nucleotides read TGTGCCAGCAGCGCCACGACAGGTCGAGGTGAGCAGTACTTC.

This clone was detected only a few times. The chain employs TRBV2 and TRBJ2-2; possibly TRBD2 for D (5 bases). From germline, CDR1 is SNHLY and CDR2 FYNNEI. V lost 4 bases, J lost 4 bases, and 13 bases lay in between. This CDR3 region has 15 residues. The CDR3 DNA reads TGTGCCAGCAGTGTTCGGACTCAACCCACCGGGGAGCTGTTTTTT. Protein: CASSVRTQPTGELFF.